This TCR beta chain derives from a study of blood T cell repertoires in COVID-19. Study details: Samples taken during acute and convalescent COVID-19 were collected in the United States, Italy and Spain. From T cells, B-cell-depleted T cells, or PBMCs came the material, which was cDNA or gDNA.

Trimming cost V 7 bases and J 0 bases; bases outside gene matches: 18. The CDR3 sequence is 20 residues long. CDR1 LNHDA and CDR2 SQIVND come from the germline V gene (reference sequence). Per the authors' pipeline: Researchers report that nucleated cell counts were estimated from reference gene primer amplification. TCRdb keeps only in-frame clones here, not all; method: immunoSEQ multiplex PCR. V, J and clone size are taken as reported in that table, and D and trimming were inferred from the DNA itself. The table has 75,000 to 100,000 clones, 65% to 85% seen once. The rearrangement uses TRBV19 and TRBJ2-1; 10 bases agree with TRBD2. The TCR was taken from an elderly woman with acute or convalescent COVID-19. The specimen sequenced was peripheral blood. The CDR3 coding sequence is TGTGCCAGTACCCGTTTTTCGAGAAAAGCGGGAGGGACCTCCTACAATGAGCAGTTCTTC. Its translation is CASTRFSRKAGGTSYNEQFF.